Listed here are 22 T cell receptor beta chains from one sample, sequenced in a study of blood T cell repertoires in COVID-19. Clones were sequenced by immunoSEQ multiplex PCR, and TCRdb holds only the in-frame ones, with some missing. Here the sample spans tens of thousands of clones, around nine tenths being singletons. Sequencing used peripheral blood. The source of these receptors is a man between 60 and 70 years old with active or convalescent COVID-19.

By sample fraction, this clone is large. This chain connects TRBV5-1 to TRBJ2-7; the D gene is possibly TRBD1 (6 bases). V lost 5 bases to trimming and J lost 2 bases, with 20 bases between them. Germline CDR1 reads SGHRS; CDR2 reads YFSETQ. This CDR3 contains 16 residues. This chain's CDR3 is CASRGGGPVEPYEQYF. CDR3 coding DNA: TGCGCCAGCAGAGGTGGGGGCCCCGTTGAGCCCTACGAGCAGTACTTC.

This chain uses TRBV9 with TRBJ1-4; 8 bases map to TRBD1. Trimming took 2 bases from V and 5 from J; bases not matched to a gene: 5. This CDR3 comprises 15 residues. Germline CDR1 and CDR2: SGDLS and YYNGEE. Here the CDR3 reads CASSVVQGGNEKLFF. CDR3 nucleotides: TGTGCCAGCAGCGTGGTACAGGGGGGGAATGAAAAACTGTTTTTT.

This sequence joins TRBV4-1 and TRBJ2-6, with D tentatively TRBD1 (5 bases). CDR1 and CDR2 from the germline V gene are MGHRA and YSYEKL. CDR3 length: 18 amino acids. The germline V and J ends were trimmed by 0 bases and 0 bases, with 12 bases remaining between them. The chain's CDR3 is CASSQDPPGSSGANVLTF. CDR3 DNA sequence: TGCGCCAGCAGCCAAGATCCGCCAGGGTCCTCTGGGGCCAACGTCCTGACTTTC.

This chain uses TRBV25-1 with TRBJ2-2, with TRBD2 as a possible D gene (5 bases). The V gene lost 3 bases and the J gene lost 3 bases, with 5 bases spanning the gap. Germline lookup yields CDR1 MGHDK and CDR2 SYGVNS. The CDR3 totals 13 residues. The CDR3 nucleotides read TGTGCCAGCAGTGAGAGGGACACCGGGGAGCTGTTTTTT. This sequence encodes CASSERDTGELFF. Drawing the rest from reference TRBV25-1 and TRBJ2-2, the complete variable domain is EADIYQTPRYLVIGTGKKITLECSQTMGHDKMYWYQQDPGMELHLIHYSYGVNSTEKGDLSSESTVSRIRTEHFPLTLESARPSHTSQYLCASSERDTGELFFGEGSRLTVL.

V usage is TRBV20-1 and J usage is TRBJ2-7; 7 bases match TRBD1. V dropped 3 bases and J dropped 6; count of bases not matched to a gene: 11. The CDR3 has 14 residues. In germline, CDR1 is DFQATT, CDR2 SNEGSKA (reference sequence). This chain's CDR3 is CSASTPTGTGEQYF. CDR3 sequence (DNA): TGCAGTGCTAGTACTCCGACAGGGACGGGCGAGCAGTACTTC.

This chain uses TRBV12-5 with TRBJ2-1; 9 bases align to TRBD2. The CDR3 has 17 amino acids. The ends lost 4 bases at V and 10 bases at J; junction bases unmatched: 17. The germline V gene has CDR1 LGHNT and CDR2 FRNRAP. The DNA of the CDR3 is TGTGCTAGTGGTTCGCTGCGGTTCGGCGGGGGGGCCGCGGAGCAGTTCTTC. This sequence encodes CASGSLRFGGGAAEQFF.

V and J are TRBV11-2 and TRBJ2-5, with D maybe TRBD2 (5 bases). Germline V gene lookup returns CDR1 SGHAT and CDR2 FQNNGV. V was clipped by 5 bases and J by 2 bases, with 12 bases between them. The CDR3 totals 14 residues. In nucleotides, the CDR3 is TGTGCCAGCAGCCCAAGGCGGGTTCAAGAGACCCAGTACTTC. Its protein is CASSPRRVQETQYF.

V is TRBV2 and J is TRBJ2-5; D perhaps matches TRBD1 (5 bases). CDR3 size: 12 residues. With 5 bases removed from V and 2 bases from J, the gap between germline ends came to 6 bases. Per germline, CDR1 SNHLY and CDR2 FYNNEI. Here the CDR3 DNA reads TGTGCCAGCAGTAGACAGCAAGAGACCCAGTACTTC. Translated: CASSRQQETQYF.

The chain recombines TRBV20-1 with TRBJ2-3; D possibly corresponds to TRBD1 (6 bases). Between the trimmed V and J ends, which lost 3 bases and 3 bases, there was a span of 10 bases. The CDR3 is 13 residues long. CDR1 and CDR2 (germline): DFQATT, SNEGSKA (reference sequence). The CDR3: CSASFQGTDTQYF. CDR3 bases: TGCAGTGCTAGTTTCCAGGGGACAGATACGCAGTATTTT.

This clone was found a few times. This chain connects TRBV7-3 to TRBJ2-7; TRBD1 aligns across 10 bases. The length of the CDR3 is 13 residues. The ends lost 4 bases at V and 6 bases at J; junction bases unmatched: 3. CDR1 is SGHTA and CDR2 is FQGTGA in the germline V gene. CDR3 residues: CASSSGQGSEQYF. CDR3 nucleotide sequence: TGTGCCAGCAGCTCGGGACAGGGGAGCGAGCAGTACTTC.

The chain joins TRBV28 to TRBJ1-3; no clear D. The CDR3 consists of 15 residues. Germline assignment: CDR1 MDHEN and CDR2 SYDVKM. V was trimmed by 3 bases and J by 3 bases, leaving 12 bases between them. CDR3 region: CASSFAPSGGNTIYF. CDR3 nucleotide sequence: TGTGCCAGCAGTTTTGCCCCCAGTGGTGGAAACACCATATATTTT.

This chain connects TRBV7-9 to TRBJ1-2; D perhaps matches TRBD1 (6 bases). Germline V gives CDR1 SEHNR, CDR2 FQNEAQ (reference sequence). V was shortened by 5 bases and J by 2 bases, with 9 bases between the two germline ends. The CDR3 contains 13 residues. The CDR3 here is CASSPGQNYGYTF. The CDR3 nucleotides are TGTGCCAGCAGCCCAGGACAGAACTATGGCTACACCTTC.

The chain is built from TRBV7-9 and TRBJ2-3; D is unclear. Trimming shortened V by 5 bases and J by 2 bases, and 8 bases separated the two germline ends. Germline values: CDR1 SEHNR, CDR2 FQNEAQ (reference sequence). This CDR3 contains 13 residues. CDR3 sequence (DNA): TGTGCCAGCAGCGGCTCAAACACAGATACGCAGTATTTT. This codes for CASSGSNTDTQYF.

The rearrangement links TRBV6-5 to TRBJ1-1; D is undetermined. The germline V gene encodes CDR1 MNHEY and CDR2 SVGAGI. CDR3 size: 12 residues. V was trimmed by 8 bases and J by 4 bases, leaving 11 bases between them. CDR3 DNA sequence: TGTGCCAGCGGCCGGGGTGGCACTGAAGCTTTCTTT. Its translation: CASGRGGTEAFF.

V usage is TRBV10-2 and J usage is TRBJ2-7; 14 nucleotides agree with TRBD2. Germline values: CDR1 WSHSY, CDR2 SAAADI. Germline trimming cut 6 bases from V and 5 bases from J; bases unmatched to any gene: 3. The length of the CDR3 is 14 residues. The CDR3 reads CASSWTSGGNEQYF. The CDR3, as DNA: TGCGCCAGCAGCTGGACTAGCGGGGGGAACGAGCAGTACTTC.

This clone was counted a single time. The CDR3 spells CSVRGAGAFATDTQYF. The CDR3 nucleotides are TGCAGCGTCCGGGGGGCGGGGGCCTTTGCCACAGATACGCAGTATTTT. The chain combines TRBV29-1 with TRBJ2-3; tentatively, D is TRBD2 (7 bases). Between the trimmed V and J ends, which lost 6 bases and 2 bases, there was a span of 21 bases. This CDR3 has 16 amino acids. In germline, CDR1 is SQVTM, CDR2 ANQGSEA.

V usage is TRBV3-1 (or the pseudogene TRBV3-2) and J usage is TRBJ2-2; D gene uncertain. CDR3 length: 14 amino acids. The V and J ends lost 1 base and 6 bases respectively, with 9 bases between them. Per germline, CDR1 LGHDT and CDR2 YNNKEL (reference sequence). In DNA, the CDR3 is TGTGCCAGCAGCCAAGCGTGGTCAGCCGGGGAGCTGTTTTTT. This gives the protein CASSQAWSAGELFF.

The chain combines TRBV19 with TRBJ1-4; 7 nucleotides align to TRBD1. The CDR3 consists of 15 residues. The trim removed 5 bases at V and 0 bases at J, leaving 3 bases unmatched. Germline V gene sequence: CDR1 LNHDA, CDR2 SQIVND (reference sequence). In DNA, the CDR3 is TGTGCCAGTAGTGGAACAGGGGCAACTAATGAAAAACTGTTTTTT. This gives the protein CASSGTGATNEKLFF.

The chain is built from TRBV20-1 and TRBJ2-5; D remains unclear. Trimming took 5 bases from V and 0 from J, leaving 4 bases between them. Germline V gene sequence: CDR1 DFQATT, CDR2 SNEGSKA (reference sequence). This CDR3 contains 11 residues. The CDR3 DNA sequence: TGCAGTGCTCAGTACCAAGAGACCCAGTACTTC. Protein product: CSAQYQETQYF.

A single count supports this clone. The chain couples TRBV7-3 to TRBJ2-1, with 9 bases fitting TRBD2. The CDR3 has 17 residues. The V and J ends lost 5 bases and 0 bases, in that order; junction bases with no gene match: 8. The germline V gene has CDR1 SGHTA and CDR2 FQGTGA. Written as DNA, the CDR3 is TGTGCCAGCAGCGACAAGTCGGGACTAGCCTCCTACAATGAGCAGTTCTTC. This translates into CASSDKSGLASYNEQFF.

The V gene is TRBV15, the J gene TRBJ1-4, with unresolved D. In germline, CDR1 is LNHNV, CDR2 YYDKDF (reference sequence). CDR3 length equals 14 residues. The V end was cut by 1 base, the J end by 8 bases, with 11 bases between. CDR3 protein: CATSRAGEREKLFF. As DNA, the CDR3 is TGTGCCACCAGCAGAGCCGGGGAGAGGGAAAAACTGTTTTTT.

This chain uses TRBV5-1 with TRBJ1-2, with 10 bases matching TRBD1. Trimming cost V 4 bases and J 3 bases; bases outside gene matches: 6. CDR3 length equals 15 residues. CDR1 and CDR2 from the germline V gene are SGHRS and YFSETQ. In DNA, the CDR3 is TGCGCCAGCAGCGAGGGGACAGGGGTGGACTATGGCTACACCTTC. This sequence encodes CASSEGTGVDYGYTF.